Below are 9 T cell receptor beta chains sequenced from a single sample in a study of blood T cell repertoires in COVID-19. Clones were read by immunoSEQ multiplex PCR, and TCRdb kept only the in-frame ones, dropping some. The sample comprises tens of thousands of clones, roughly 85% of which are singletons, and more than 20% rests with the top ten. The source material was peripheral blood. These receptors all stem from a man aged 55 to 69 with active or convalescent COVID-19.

The CDR3 region has the DNA TGTGCCACCAGTGATTTACTACCGGGACAAAGCACAGATACGCAGTATTTT. Residues: CATSDLLPGQSTDTQYF. The V and J genes are TRBV24-1 and TRBJ2-3, with D tentatively TRBD1 (6 bases). The V gene's germline CDR1 is KGHDR and CDR2 SFDVKD. With 1 base removed from V and 0 bases from J, the gap between germline ends came to 13 bases. This CDR3 contains 17 residues.

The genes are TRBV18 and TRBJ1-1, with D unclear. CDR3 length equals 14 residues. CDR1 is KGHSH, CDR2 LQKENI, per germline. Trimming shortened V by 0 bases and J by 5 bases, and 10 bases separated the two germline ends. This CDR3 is CASSPPAGKTEAFF. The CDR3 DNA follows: TGTGCCAGCTCACCACCGGCGGGTAAGACTGAAGCTTTCTTT. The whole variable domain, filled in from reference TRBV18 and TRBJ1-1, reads NAGVMQNPRHLVRRRGQEARLRCSPMKGHSHVYWYRQLPEEGLKFMVYLQKENIIDESGMPKERFSAEFPKEGPSILRIQQVVRGDSAAYFCASSPPAGKTEAFFGQGTRLTVV.

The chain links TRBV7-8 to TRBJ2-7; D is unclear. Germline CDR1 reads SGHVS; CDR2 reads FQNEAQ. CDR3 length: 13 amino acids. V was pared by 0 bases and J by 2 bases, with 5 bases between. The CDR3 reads CASSLALAYEQYF. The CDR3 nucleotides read TGTGCCAGCAGCTTAGCTCTAGCCTACGAGCAGTACTTC.

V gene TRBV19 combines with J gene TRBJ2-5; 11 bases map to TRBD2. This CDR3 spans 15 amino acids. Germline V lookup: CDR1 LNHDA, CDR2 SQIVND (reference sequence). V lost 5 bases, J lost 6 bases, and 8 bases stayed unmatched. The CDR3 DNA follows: TGTGCCAGTAGTCCCGACGCTAGCGGGGGGAAGACCCAGTACTTC. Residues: CASSPDASGGKTQYF.

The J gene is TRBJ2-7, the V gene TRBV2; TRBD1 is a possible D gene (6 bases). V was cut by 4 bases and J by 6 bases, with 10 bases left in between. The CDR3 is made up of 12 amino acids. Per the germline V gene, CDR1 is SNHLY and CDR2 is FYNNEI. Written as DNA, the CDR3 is TGTGCCAGCAGTGTACAGGGTGGCGAGCAGTACTTC. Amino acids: CASSVQGGEQYF. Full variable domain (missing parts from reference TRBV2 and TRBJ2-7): EPEVTQTPSHQVTQMGQEVILRCVPISNHLYFYWYRQILGQKVEFLVSFYNNEISEKSEIFDDQFSVERPDGSNFTLKIRSTKLEDSAMYFCASSVQGGEQYFGPGTRLTVT.

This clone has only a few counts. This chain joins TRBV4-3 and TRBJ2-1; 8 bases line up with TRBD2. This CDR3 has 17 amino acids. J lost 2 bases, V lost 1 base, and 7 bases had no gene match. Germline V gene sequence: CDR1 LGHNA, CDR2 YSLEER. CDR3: CASSQGSLAGPYNEQFF. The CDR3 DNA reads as TGCGCCAGCAGCCAAGGGTCCCTAGCGGGCCCCTACAATGAGCAGTTCTTC.

The CDR3 sequence is CAWSLTANYGYTF. The CDR3 DNA reads as TGTGCCTGGAGTCTAACAGCCAACTATGGCTACACCTTC. The genes are TRBV30 and TRBJ1-2; D remains ambiguous. CDR3 length: 13 amino acids. V lost 2 bases and J 2 bases, leaving 9 bases between the germline ends. CDR1 is GTSNPN, CDR2 SVGIG, per germline (reference sequence).

Here the CDR3 DNA reads TGTGCCAGCAGCTTGGCCGGGACAGGGTTCATAAACACTGAAGCTTTCTTT. Its translation is CASSLAGTGFINTEAFF. This chain links TRBV5-4 with TRBJ1-1, with 9 bases fitting TRBD1. The ends lost 0 bases at V and 2 bases at J; junction bases unmatched: 8. From germline, CDR1 is SGHNT and CDR2 YYREEE (reference sequence). The CDR3 runs to 17 residues.

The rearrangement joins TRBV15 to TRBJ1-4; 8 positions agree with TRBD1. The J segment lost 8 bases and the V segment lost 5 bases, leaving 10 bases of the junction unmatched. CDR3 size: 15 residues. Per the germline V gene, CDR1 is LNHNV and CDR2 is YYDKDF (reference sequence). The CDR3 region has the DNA TGTGCCACCAGCGCAGGACGGACAGGGACGGAAAAACTGTTTTTT. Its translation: CATSAGRTGTEKLFF.